These 10 T cell receptor beta chains share one sample of origin, sequenced in a study of blood T cell repertoires in COVID-19. TCRdb keeps only in-frame clones here, not all; method: immunoSEQ multiplex PCR. The data contain some 150,000 clones, roughly 80% of them singletons. Sequencing was carried out using peripheral blood. These receptors originate from a woman aged 70-85 years with acute or convalescent COVID-19.

V is TRBV13 and J is TRBJ1-2; D gene ambiguous. This CDR3 has 17 amino acids. The germline V gene has CDR1 PRHDT and CDR2 FYEKMQ (reference sequence). V lost 3 bases to trimming and J lost 0 bases, with 17 bases between them. The CDR3 region is CASSLGAAVLANYGYTF. DNA of the CDR3: TGTGCCAGCAGCTTGGGTGCGGCAGTGCTAGCTAACTATGGCTACACCTTC. Variable domain in full (rest from reference TRBV13 and TRBJ1-2): AAGVIQSPRHLIKEKRETATLKCYPIPRHDTVYWYQQGPGQDPQFLISFYEKMQSDKGSIPDRFSAQQFSDYHSELNMSSLELGDSALYFCASSLGAAVLANYGYTFGSGTRLTVV.

J is TRBJ2-7 and V is TRBV19; 9 bases are shared with TRBD1. CDR1 and CDR2 from the germline V gene are LNHDA and SQIVND (reference sequence). The CDR3 contains 15 residues. Trimming took 5 bases from V and 1 from J; bases not matched to a gene: 6. CDR3 sequence: CASSPGTGMSYEQYF. CDR3 DNA sequence: TGTGCCAGTAGTCCTGGGACAGGGATGTCCTACGAGCAGTACTTC.

The V gene is TRBV6-1, the J gene TRBJ2-1; TRBD1 agrees at 10 bases. The CDR3 sequence is 14 residues long. Germline trimming cut 3 bases from V and 6 bases from J; bases unmatched to any gene: 2. CDR1 is MNHNS and CDR2 is SASEGT in the germline V gene. CDR3 amino acids: CASSDRTGGNEQFF. The CDR3 coding sequence is TGTGCCAGCAGTGATCGGACAGGGGGCAATGAGCAGTTCTTC.

V is TRBV18 and J is TRBJ2-2; D is unresolved. Germline CDR1 is KGHSH and CDR2 is LQKENI. The CDR3 totals 14 residues. The germline V and J ends were trimmed by 3 bases and 3 bases, with 8 bases remaining between them. Here the CDR3 reads CASSPSGDTGELFF. The CDR3 nucleotides read TGTGCCAGCTCACCGTCGGGTGACACCGGGGAGCTGTTTTTT. The full variable domain, completed using reference TRBV18 and TRBJ2-2, is NAGVMQNPRHLVRRRGQEARLRCSPMKGHSHVYWYRQLPEEGLKFMVYLQKENIIDESGMPKERFSAEFPKEGPSILRIQQVVRGDSAAYFCASSPSGDTGELFFGEGSRLTVL.

The chain has TRBV7-2 and TRBJ1-1; D gene ambiguous. CDR3 length equals 12 residues. The germline V gene has CDR1 SGHTA and CDR2 FQGNSA. V lost 3 bases, J lost 7 bases, and 9 bases lay in between. Here the CDR3 DNA reads TGTGCCAGCAGCTTTCTCGGGAGTGAAGCTTTCTTT. This encodes CASSFLGSEAFF.

V is TRBV29-1 and J is TRBJ2-5; D is perhaps TRBD2 (7 bases). Germline CDR1 is SQVTM and CDR2 is ANQGSEA. V was shortened by 8 bases and J by 3 bases, with 19 bases between the two germline ends. The CDR3 is made up of 14 amino acids. CDR3 loop: CSLQRGGGEETQYF. For the CDR3, the DNA is TGCAGCCTCCAAAGGGGAGGGGGTGAAGAGACCCAGTACTTC.

The CDR3 region has the DNA TGTGCCAGCAGTTTTTATAGGGAGGGCCCTGGGTTTGAGCAGTTCTTC. Translated: CASSFYREGPGFEQFF. This sequence joins TRBV28 and TRBJ2-1, with 7 bases fitting TRBD2. The V segment lost 3 bases and the J segment 9 bases; nucleotides outside the gene matches: 14. The CDR3 sequence is 16 residues long. Germline V gives CDR1 MDHEN, CDR2 SYDVKM.

The chain is built from TRBV24-1 and TRBJ2-1; 10 bases fit TRBD2. The germline V gene encodes CDR1 KGHDR and CDR2 SFDVKD. This CDR3 has 13 amino acids. V dropped 5 bases and J dropped 10; count of bases not matched to a gene: 4. CDR3 amino acids: CATSVSGRDEQFF. The CDR3 DNA reads as TGTGCCACCAGTGTCAGCGGGAGGGACGAGCAGTTCTTC.

The chain links TRBV7-9 to TRBJ2-1; TRBD2 agrees at 15 bases. This CDR3 region has 17 residues. CDR1 is SEHNR, CDR2 FQNEAQ, per germline (reference sequence). Trimming removed 4 bases from V and 9 bases from J; junction bases left unmatched: 10. This chain's CDR3 is CASSSRYGTSGRFEQFF. CDR3 sequence (DNA): TGTGCCAGCAGCTCAAGATACGGGACTAGCGGGAGGTTTGAGCAGTTCTTC.

This clone was counted a few times. The rearrangement uses TRBV7-9 and TRBJ2-3, with 16 bases fitting TRBD2. V lost 5 bases to trimming and J lost 2 bases; unmatched junction nucleotides: 7. In germline, CDR1 is SEHNR, CDR2 FQNEAQ (reference sequence). The CDR3 has 18 residues. CDR3 loop: CASSPPGLAGGVTDTQYF. The CDR3 nucleotides read TGTGCCAGCAGCCCTCCGGGACTAGCGGGGGGGGTCACAGATACGCAGTATTTT.